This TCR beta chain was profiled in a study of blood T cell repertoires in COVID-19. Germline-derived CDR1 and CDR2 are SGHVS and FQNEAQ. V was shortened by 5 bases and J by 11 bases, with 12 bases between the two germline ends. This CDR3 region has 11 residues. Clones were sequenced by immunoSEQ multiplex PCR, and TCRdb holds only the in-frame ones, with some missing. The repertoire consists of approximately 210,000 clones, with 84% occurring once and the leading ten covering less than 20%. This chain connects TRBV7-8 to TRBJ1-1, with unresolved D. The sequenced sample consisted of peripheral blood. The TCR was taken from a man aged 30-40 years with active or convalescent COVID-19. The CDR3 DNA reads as TGTGCCAGCAGCCTGGGGAGCGGGGCTTTCTTT. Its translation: CASSLGSGAFF.